This T cell receptor beta chain was sequenced during a study of OX40 agonist ivuxolimab in advanced cancers. The wider study: Patients received intravenous ivuxolimab every 2 weeks at 0.01 to 10 mg/kg. Prior checkpoint blockade (anti-PD-1, anti-PD-L1 or anti-CTLA-4) was permitted; about 40% had it.

This CDR3 has 14 residues. The V gene's germline CDR1 is SGHTA and CDR2 FQGNSA. The J segment lost 5 bases and the V segment lost 6 bases, leaving 7 bases of the junction unmatched. Using immunoSEQ multiplex PCR, the repertoire was profiled, and TCRdb retains in-frame clones only, with some absent. The profile covers 60,000 to 65,000 clones, with roughly 80% appearing a single time and more than 1.5% taken by the ten largest. This chain uses TRBV7-2 with TRBJ2-5; 9 positions match TRBD1. The specimen was CD4+ or CD8+ T cells sorted from blood, collected in a trial of the OX40 agonist ivuxolimab. This TCR came from an adult with an advanced solid tumor such as melanoma, head and neck, liver or kidney cancer. CDR3 in DNA: TGTGCCAGCAGGTTACAGGGGGCTGTGGAGACCCAGTACTTC. Its translation: CASRLQGAVETQYF.